This is a list of T cell receptor beta chains from one sample in a study of blood T cell repertoires in COVID-19. Data came from immunoSEQ multiplex PCR; TCRdb stores just in-frame clones and leaves some out. The data show some 140,000 clones, 75% to 85% seen once. The sample comprised peripheral blood. These receptor sequences come from a woman aged 70 to 79 with COVID-19, enrolled during active disease. CDR3s include the opening cysteine and the closing phenylalanine or tryptophan. The D gene is left open where the match is weak. The size of a clone is reported for some rows only, either as once, few or many, or as a class for expanded clones.

TRBV5-4	14	once	TRBJ1-1	NA	TGTGCCAGCAGCAATGGGCAGGGCAGGGCTGAAGCTTTCTTT	CASSNGQGRAEAFF
TRBV3-1/TRBV3-2	16	NA	TRBJ1-1	NA	TGTGCCAGCAGCCATAATAAGGGCCAGGGTGACACTGAAGCTTTCTTT	CASSHNKGQGDTEAFF
TRBV3-1/TRBV3-2	15	NA	TRBJ1-1	TRBD1	TGTGCCAGCAGCCCCTTAGGGACAGGATTCACTGAAGCTTTCTTT	CASSPLGTGFTEAFF
TRBV5-4	14	NA	TRBJ1-1	NA	TGTGCCAGCAGCTTGGCTGGCTGGAACACTGAAGCTTTCTTT	CASSLAGWNTEAFF
TRBV4-3	15	NA	TRBJ2-7	NA	TGCGCCAGCAGCCTCCGATGGGGGACAACCTACGAGCAGTACTTC	CASSLRWGTTYEQYF
TRBV5-1	14	NA	TRBJ2-7	NA	TGCGCCAGCAGCTTGGCTGGGGCCGGTTACGAGCAGTACTTC	CASSLAGAGYEQYF
TRBV2	12	NA	TRBJ1-3	NA	TGTGCCAGTTGCAGGGGTCCGGACACCATATATTTT	CASCRGPDTIYF
TRBV3-1/TRBV3-2	16	NA	TRBJ1-6	TRBD1	TGTGCCAGCAGCCAGGAGGGACAGGGGGGAAATTCACCCCTCCACTTT	CASSQEGQGGNSPLHF
TRBV3-1/TRBV3-2	11	NA	TRBJ2-1	NA	TGTGCCAGCAGCTCTTACAATGAGCAGTTCTTC	CASSSYNEQFF
TRBV28	15	NA	TRBJ2-5	NA	TGTGCCAGCAGTTTCTTCAGGGATGGGCAAGAGACCCAGTACTTC	CASSFFRDGQETQYF
TRBV7-8	15	NA	TRBJ2-2	NA	TGTGCCAGCAAAATAGATGCGGGGAGCACCGGGGAGCTGTTTTTT	CASKIDAGSTGELFF
TRBV6-5	13	NA	TRBJ1-1	TRBD1	TGTGCCAGCAGTTTTGTCCAGGGGGCCGGAGCTTTCTTT	CASSFVQGAGAFF
TRBV5-1	13	NA	TRBJ1-4	NA	TGCGCCAGCAGCTTGGACACAAATGAAAAACTGTTTTTT	CASSLDTNEKLFF
TRBV5-4	15	few	TRBJ2-7	TRBD1	TGTGCCAGCAGCTTGCCCCCCGGACAGGGCGACGAGCAGTACTTC	CASSLPPGQGDEQYF
TRBV28	14	few	TRBJ1-4	NA	TGTGCCACCCGGAGGGCGGGGACTGATGAAAAACTGTTTTTT	CATRRAGTDEKLFF
TRBV3-1/TRBV3-2	16	NA	TRBJ1-6	NA	TGTGCCAGCAGCCTTCGAACGGGACGCGGGGATTCACCCCTCCACTTT	CASSLRTGRGDSPLHF
TRBV7-2	14	NA	TRBJ2-1	NA	TGTGCCAGCTTGGAGAACACGAGCGGAGGAAGGCAGTTCTTC	CASLENTSGGRQFF
TRBV2	14	NA	TRBJ2-2	TRBD1	TGTGCCAGCTGGACAGGATTGAACACCGGGGAGCTGTTTTTT	CASWTGLNTGELFF
TRBV5-1	16	NA	TRBJ1-6	NA	TGCGCCAGCAGGCCCGCGGCAGTCGTGGGTGGTTCACCCCTCCACTTT	CASRPAAVVGGSPLHF
TRBV28	14	NA	TRBJ2-3	TRBD1	TGTGCCACCATCCCCGGGACAGGGGGGCATACGCAGTATTTT	CATIPGTGGHTQYF
TRBV6-5	15	NA	TRBJ1-1	TRBD1	TGTGCCAGCAGTAAGGACCCCAGGGGGGACACTGAAGCTTTCTTT	CASSKDPRGDTEAFF
TRBV30	15	NA	TRBJ2-3	TRBD2	TGTGCCTGGAGTTTCCAGCGGGACGGAACAGATACGCAGTATTTT	CAWSFQRDGTDTQYF
TRBV6-6	14	few	TRBJ1-5	TRBD1	TGTGCCAGCAGTAGGGACAGGGGCAATCAGCCCCAGCATTTT	CASSRDRGNQPQHF
TRBV6-5	15	NA	TRBJ2-1	TRBD1	TGTGCCAGCAGGCAGGGACAGGGGGCGTACAATGAGCAGTTCTTC	CASRQGQGAYNEQFF
TRBV5-1	14	NA	TRBJ2-7	TRBD1	TGCGCCAGCAGCTTGGGCGGGACAGGGGGCGAGCAGTACTTC	CASSLGGTGGEQYF
TRBV7-2	15	few	TRBJ2-7	TRBD2	TGTGCCAGCAGCTTAGAGGTCGGGGGGGCCCACGAGCAGTACTTC	CASSLEVGGAHEQYF
TRBV9	14	NA	TRBJ1-1	NA	TGTGCCAGCAGCGCCCTGGCGGGGAGCACTGAAGCTTTCTTT	CASSALAGSTEAFF